One sample yielded the 9 T cell receptor beta chains listed below, sequenced in a study of T-cell memory formation after mild COVID-19. TCRdb reanalysed the 5' RACE reads using MiXCR and keeps one entry per CDR3 protein. The data hold 550,000 to 600,000 distinct CDR3 sequences, with 15% to 20% observed a single time. Sequencing input: PBMCs or a T cell subset sorted from them (not recorded which). The receptors stem from an adult woman who had mild COVID-19 (a few samples of this study predate the infection). Cell type and time point are not known.

The sample holds a few counts of this clonotype. The chain carries TRBV29-1 and TRBJ1-3, with D maybe TRBD1 (5 bases). Germline V gene lookup returns CDR1 SQVTM and CDR2 ANQGSEA. The V end lost 7 bases, the J end lost 4 bases, and 11 bases lay between the germline ends. The length of the CDR3 is 12 residues. The CDR3 DNA reads as TGCAGCGCCCGGACATCCGGAAACACCATATATTTT. Its protein is CSARTSGNTIYF.

This clonotype showed up just a few times. The chain carries TRBV12-3 or TRBV12-4 and TRBJ1-5, with D unresolved. This CDR3 is built from 14 residues. Trimming pared 6 bases from V and 1 base from J, leaving 10 bases between. The CDR3 here is CASRDGSSNQPQHF. Here the CDR3 DNA reads TGTGCCAGCAGGGACGGGTCCAGCAATCAGCCCCAGCATTTT.

This rearrangement joins TRBV5-1 to TRBJ1-2; a weak D match, TRBD1 (6 bases). Germline CDR1 is SGHRS and CDR2 is YFSETQ. There are 13 residues in the CDR3. V lost 5 bases and J lost 6, with 14 bases in between. The CDR3 sequence is CASRDWTEDGYTF. The CDR3 DNA follows: TGCGCCAGCAGAGATTGGACAGAGGATGGCTACACCTTC.

This clonotype was recorded once. V and J are TRBV3-1 and TRBJ1-6; D is ambiguous. From germline, CDR1 is LGHDT and CDR2 YNNKEL (reference sequence). This CDR3 is 14 amino acids long. The ends were cut back, 1 base at V and 9 bases at J, with 10 bases in the middle. CDR3 protein: CASSQVPYGSPLHF. Here the CDR3 DNA reads TGTGCCAGCAGCCAAGTGCCATACGGTTCACCCCTCCACTTT.

This chain connects TRBV7-9 to TRBJ2-2, with D hard to call. Between the trimmed V and J ends, which lost 6 bases and 10 bases, there was a span of 15 bases. This CDR3 has 13 amino acids. Germline assignment: CDR1 SEHNR and CDR2 FQNEAQ (reference sequence). As DNA, the CDR3 is TGTGCCAGCAGACCTAGGCGGCCGTCGGAGCTGTTTTTT. This codes for CASRPRRPSELFF.

The chain is built from TRBV2 and TRBJ1-2, with D possibly being TRBD1 (5 bases). This CDR3 contains 13 residues. Trimming removed 6 bases from V and 5 bases from J, with 13 bases in between. Germline values: CDR1 SNHLY, CDR2 FYNNEI. DNA of the CDR3: TGTGCCAGCAGCCCCAGGGATCCTTATGGCTACACCTTC. Its translation is CASSPRDPYGYTF.

The rearrangement links TRBV4-2 to TRBJ1-6; D gene ambiguous. CDR1 is LGHNA and CDR2 is YNFKEQ in the germline V gene. This CDR3 region has 15 residues. The V gene lost 0 bases and the J gene lost 4 bases, with 7 bases spanning the gap. The CDR3 here is CASSQELGYNSPLHF. The CDR3 DNA reads as TGTGCCAGCAGCCAAGAACTGGGGTATAATTCACCCCTCCACTTT.

V usage is TRBV12-3 or TRBV12-4 and J usage is TRBJ1-3, with D possibly matching TRBD1 (6 bases). V was clipped by 4 bases and J by 0 bases, with 13 bases between them. CDR3 length equals 16 residues. CDR3 loop: CASSSRGGNSGNTIYF. CDR3 coding DNA: TGTGCCAGCAGTTCCCGAGGGGGTAACTCTGGAAACACCATATATTTT.

This clonotype showed up just a few times. The gene calls are TRBV7-9 and TRBJ1-2, with D unresolved. Germline CDR1 SEHNR, CDR2 FQNEAQ (reference sequence). The CDR3 sequence is 14 residues long. Trimming took 4 bases from V and 6 from J, leaving 15 bases between them. The CDR3 region has the DNA TGTGCCAGCAGCTCCCCCCCCTACGGGCATGGCTACACCTTC. Translating it yields CASSSPPYGHGYTF.